This record looks at one T cell receptor beta chain sequence and its context. What this receptor recognizes is not known. The record has no base qualities; no much larger clone is one base away. From V the trimming removes 6 bases and from J it removes 7 bases, while the gene matches leave 8 bases of the junction unaccounted for. CDR1 is given as SNHLY and CDR2 as FYNNEI, both from the germline V gene. The CDR3 contains 13 residues, cysteine and phenylalanine counted. The entry retains the CDR3 DNA only, 39 bases that are in frame from base 1. The sample belongs to a study of beta chain features in type 1 diabetes (dated by TCRdb to 2016 to 2019). About the investigation overall: Mean age, gender distribution, total cell number and subset yield did not differ between patients and healthy donors. Naive and central memory subsets were obtained from all 30 or so donors, but regulatory and stem cell-like memory subsets were isolated from only 8 patients and roughly eight healthy donors. The study compared TCRB repertoires of sorted circulating CD4+ T cell subsets between recently diagnosed type 1 diabetes patients and matched healthy donors. A total of 85 million to 140 million sorted cells were examined across all samples, and a strong correlation was observed between cell number per subset and RNA yield.

Study-wide conclusions, independent of this receptor: PCR might favor shorter templates, but patient and control samples were amplified and corrected together, so any skew would affect both groups equally. Naive, central memory and regulatory TCRB repertoires appeared to be more alike among patients than among healthy donors. Because cDNA was sequenced instead of genomic DNA, activated cells with high expression could be over-represented, although the groups did not differ in activation or CD3 levels. Type 1 diabetes patients showed a moderate but significant shortening of TCRB CDR3 length in all four CD4+ subsets. HLA sub-analyses involved small numbers of individuals, so any influence of HLA type on TCRB rearrangement remained unresolved. Fewer insertions and more nucleotide deletions at VDJ recombination sites were observed in patients with type 1 diabetes, implying thymic rearrangement abnormalities.

Each donor gave one peripheral blood draw, approximately 110 mL on average, collected into heparinised tubes. A BD FACSAria II and a panel including CD45RO, CCR7, CD25, CD127, CD95 and CD27 were used to sort naive, central memory, regulatory and stem cell-like memory CD4+ T cells. All sorted populations exceeded 95% purity. Right away, PBMCs were isolated by Lymphoprep density gradient centrifugation and were stained directly, with no culture step. Samples were stained and sorted in pairs, with one healthy donor and one patient per experiment, so that batch effects were minimized. All of the isolated RNA was reverse transcribed with the High Capacity cDNA Reverse Transcription Kit, so expressed TCRB transcripts were sequenced. Deep immunoSEQ sequencing was applied to naive, central memory and regulatory T cell samples, giving an average of about 3.6 million total reads per sample. Sorted cells were lysed in RLT buffer and RNA was extracted with DNase-treated RNeasy Micro or Mini kits, depending on cell number. To prevent cross-contamination, every cell subset was processed on its own, while patient and healthy donor samples were processed together. The immunoSEQ multiplex PCR was used to amplify TCRB sequences from cDNA, generating 87-bp fragments that spanned the CDR3 region. The amplicons were sequenced using the Illumina HiSeq platform. Concerning the study's data processing: PCR bias was computationally corrected using synthetic template baselines, reads within Hamming distance 2 were collapsed, and singletons that could not be merged were discarded. Reads were aligned against IMGT to assign V, D and J genes, CDR3 length and insertions or deletions at six rearrangement sites. Within each subset, clonotype counts were normalized to sorted cell number, and only after that were true diversity and Gini coefficients computed with the tcR R package. The overlap coefficient, calculated on TCRB nucleotide sequences, was used to measure repertoire sharing. As a proxy for the pre-selection repertoire, out-of-frame TCRB sequences from naive cells were analyzed. TCRdb holds this immuneACCESS table with in-frame rearrangements only. Some clones are missing; in checked studies, unresolved V genes explain under half, and the rest has no known cause. V and J calls plus clone size are reproduced from that table; the DNA served to infer D and trimming. This sample holds about 330,000 clones; more than 9.5% were observed only once. Jointly, the top ten make up roughly 0.016% of the sample.

This sequence was found in a woman between 25 and 40 years old in good health. The sequenced sample consisted of naive CD4+ T cells from blood. This sample's cell subset or site label indicates: true naive CD4+ T cells. The chain links TRBV2 with TRBJ2-5; 7 bases in the junction line up with TRBD2. The bases read TGTGCCAGCAGCCTCGGCAGGGAGGGGACCCAGTACTTC. Translated, this is CASSLGREGTQYF.